This TCR beta chain emerged from a study of low-dose radiotherapy and immunotherapy resistance in tumors. Whole-study context: A dose of 0.5 Gy per fraction was delivered to Cohort 1 every 2 weeks, for a total of 6.5 Gy.

Time point here: after trial treatment. Treatment defined: LDRT plus nivolumab, ipilimumab, low-dose cyclophosphamide and aspirin (RACIN trial). This clonotype was seen many times. cDNA synthesis used a TRAV/TRBV-specific primer set for both chains. With a V-primer adapter and a constant-region primer, TCRs were amplified for 20 PCR cycles. One entry per CDR3 protein, called by TCRdb with MiXCR from the reads. The sample has 95,000 to 100,000 distinct CDR3 sequences, 20% seen once; the top ten hold over 4%. V lost 5 bases, J lost 0 bases, and 13 bases lay in between. CDR1 and CDR2 (germline): MNHEY, SMNVEV (reference sequence). The CDR3 extends over 15 amino acids.

The TCR originated in a male donor with prostate cancer. This sequence joins TRBV27 and TRBJ1-1, with D possibly matching TRBD1 (5 bases). This sample comprised PBMCs, obtained after low-dose radiotherapy plus immunotherapy. CDR3 region: CASSKGTTMNTEAFF. CDR3 bases: TGTGCCAGCAGTAAAGGGACGACCATGAACACTGAAGCTTTCTTT.